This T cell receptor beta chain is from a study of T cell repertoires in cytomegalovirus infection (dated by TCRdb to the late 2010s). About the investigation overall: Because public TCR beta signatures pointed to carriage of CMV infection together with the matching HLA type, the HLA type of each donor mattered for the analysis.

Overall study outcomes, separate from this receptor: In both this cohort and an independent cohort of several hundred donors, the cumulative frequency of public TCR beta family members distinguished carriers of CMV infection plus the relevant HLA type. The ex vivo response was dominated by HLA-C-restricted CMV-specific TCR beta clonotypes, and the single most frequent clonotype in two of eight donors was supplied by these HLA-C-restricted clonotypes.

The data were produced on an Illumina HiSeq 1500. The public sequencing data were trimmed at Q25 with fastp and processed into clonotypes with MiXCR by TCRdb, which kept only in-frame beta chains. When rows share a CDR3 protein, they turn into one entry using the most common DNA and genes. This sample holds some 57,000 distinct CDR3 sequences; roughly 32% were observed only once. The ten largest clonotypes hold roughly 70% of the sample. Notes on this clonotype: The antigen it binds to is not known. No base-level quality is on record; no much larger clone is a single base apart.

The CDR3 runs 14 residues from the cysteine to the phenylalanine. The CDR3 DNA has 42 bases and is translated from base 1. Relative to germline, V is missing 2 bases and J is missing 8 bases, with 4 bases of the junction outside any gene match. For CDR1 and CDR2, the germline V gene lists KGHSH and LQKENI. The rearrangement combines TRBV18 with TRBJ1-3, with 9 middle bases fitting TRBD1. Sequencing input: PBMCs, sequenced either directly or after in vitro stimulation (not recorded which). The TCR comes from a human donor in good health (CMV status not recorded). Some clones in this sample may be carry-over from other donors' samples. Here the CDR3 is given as CASSPWDRVYTIYF. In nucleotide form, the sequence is TGTGCCAGCTCACCATGGGACAGGGTGTACACCATATATTTT.